This TCR beta chain is drawn from a study of blood T cell repertoires in COVID-19. The repertoire was sequenced with immunoSEQ multiplex PCR; TCRdb's copy has only in-frame clones and lacks some. Among 230,000 or so clones listed, approximately 80% were seen once. Trimming took off 5 bases at V and 8 bases at J, with 15 bases between the two ends. The V gene's germline CDR1 is LGHDT and CDR2 YNNKEL (reference sequence). This CDR3 comprises 14 residues. Sequencing used peripheral blood. The J gene is TRBJ1-4, the V gene TRBV3-1 (or the pseudogene TRBV3-2), with D possibly being TRBD1 (6 bases). The origin of this receptor is a middle-aged man who had recovered from COVID-19. CDR3 in DNA: TGTGCCAGCAGCGATCAAACAGGGTACGAAAAACTGTTTTTT. Amino acid sequence: CASSDQTGYEKLFF.